The present TCR beta chain was sequenced within a study of beta chain features in type 1 diabetes. The CDR3 contains 17 residues. The germline CDR1 and CDR2 sequences are SGDLS and YYNGEE. After removal of 0 bases from V and 6 bases from J, the junction contained 10 bases not matched to a gene. This clone was counted only a few times. Its specificity is unknown. Findings and limits, study-wide: In patients and controls equally, PCR might favor templates that are shorter. All four CD4+ subsets of Type 1 diabetes patients contained TCRB CDR3s that were moderately but significantly shorter. It was among patients, rather than healthy donors, that naive, central memory and Treg TCRB repertoires appeared more similar.

Expressed TCRB transcripts were sequenced because the entire RNA isolate underwent reverse transcription. An average of around 3.5 million reads was obtained for naive, central memory and regulatory T cell samples. The table came from immunoSEQ multiplex PCR; TCRdb's copy has only in-frame clones and leaves some out. The sample has tens of thousands of clones, around 49% seen once; the top ten hold roughly 0.7%. The sequencing input was central memory CD4+ T cells from blood. The receptor's source is a young man with type 1 diabetes. The chain links TRBV9 to TRBJ2-2, with 8 bases lining up with TRBD2. The DNA of the CDR3 is TGTGCCAGCAGCGTAGAGGCCGGGACTAGATGGGCCGGGGAGCTGTTTTTT. Translated, it gives CASSVEAGTRWAGELFF.